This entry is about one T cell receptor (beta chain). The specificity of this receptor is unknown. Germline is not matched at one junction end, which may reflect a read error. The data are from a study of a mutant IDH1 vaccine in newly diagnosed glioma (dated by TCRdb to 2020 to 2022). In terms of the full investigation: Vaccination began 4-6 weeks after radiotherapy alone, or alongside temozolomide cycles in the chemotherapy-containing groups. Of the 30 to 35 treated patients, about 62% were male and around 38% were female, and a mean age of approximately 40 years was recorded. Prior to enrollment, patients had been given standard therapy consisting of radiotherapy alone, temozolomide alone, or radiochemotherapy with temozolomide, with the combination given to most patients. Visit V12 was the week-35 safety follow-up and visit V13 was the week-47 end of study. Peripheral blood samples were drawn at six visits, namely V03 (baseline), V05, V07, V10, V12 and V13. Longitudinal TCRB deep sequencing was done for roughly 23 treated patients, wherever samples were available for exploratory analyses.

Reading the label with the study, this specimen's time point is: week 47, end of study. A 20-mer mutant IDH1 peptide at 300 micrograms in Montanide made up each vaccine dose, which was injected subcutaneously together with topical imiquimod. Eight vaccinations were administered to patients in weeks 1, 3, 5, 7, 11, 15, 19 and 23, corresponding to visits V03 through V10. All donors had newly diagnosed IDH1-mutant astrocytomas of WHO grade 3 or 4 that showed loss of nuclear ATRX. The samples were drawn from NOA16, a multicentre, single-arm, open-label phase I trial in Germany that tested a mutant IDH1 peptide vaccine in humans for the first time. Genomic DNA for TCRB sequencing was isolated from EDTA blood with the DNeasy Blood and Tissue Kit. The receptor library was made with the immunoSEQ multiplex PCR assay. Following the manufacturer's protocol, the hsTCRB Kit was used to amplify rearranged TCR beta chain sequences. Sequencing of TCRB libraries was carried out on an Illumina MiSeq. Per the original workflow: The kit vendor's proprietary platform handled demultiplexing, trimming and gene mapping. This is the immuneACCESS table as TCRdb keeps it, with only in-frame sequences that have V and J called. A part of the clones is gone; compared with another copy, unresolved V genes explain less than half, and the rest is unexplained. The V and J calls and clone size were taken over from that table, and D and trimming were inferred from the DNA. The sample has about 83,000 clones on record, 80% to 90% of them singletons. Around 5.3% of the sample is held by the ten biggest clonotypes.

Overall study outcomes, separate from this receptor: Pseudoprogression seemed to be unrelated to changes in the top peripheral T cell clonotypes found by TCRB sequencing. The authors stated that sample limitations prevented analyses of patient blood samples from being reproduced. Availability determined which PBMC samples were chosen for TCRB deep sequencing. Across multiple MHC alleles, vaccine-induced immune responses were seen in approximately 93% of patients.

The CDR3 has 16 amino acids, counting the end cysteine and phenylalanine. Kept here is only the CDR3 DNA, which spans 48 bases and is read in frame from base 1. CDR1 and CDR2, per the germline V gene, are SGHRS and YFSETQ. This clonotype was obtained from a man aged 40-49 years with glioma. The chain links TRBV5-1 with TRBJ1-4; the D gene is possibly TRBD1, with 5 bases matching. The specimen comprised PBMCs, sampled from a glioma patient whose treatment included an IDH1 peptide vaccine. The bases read TGCGCCAGCAGTTTGGGGACGGCCGCAACTAATGAAAAACTGTTTTTT. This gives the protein CASSLGTAATNEKLFF. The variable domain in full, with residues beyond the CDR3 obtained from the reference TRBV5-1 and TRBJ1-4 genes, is KAGVTQTPRYLIKTRGQQVTLSCSPISGHRSVSWYQQTPGQGLQFLFEYFSETQRNKGNFPGRFSGRQFSNSRSEMNVSTLELGDSALYLCASSLGTAATNEKLFFGSGTQLSVL.